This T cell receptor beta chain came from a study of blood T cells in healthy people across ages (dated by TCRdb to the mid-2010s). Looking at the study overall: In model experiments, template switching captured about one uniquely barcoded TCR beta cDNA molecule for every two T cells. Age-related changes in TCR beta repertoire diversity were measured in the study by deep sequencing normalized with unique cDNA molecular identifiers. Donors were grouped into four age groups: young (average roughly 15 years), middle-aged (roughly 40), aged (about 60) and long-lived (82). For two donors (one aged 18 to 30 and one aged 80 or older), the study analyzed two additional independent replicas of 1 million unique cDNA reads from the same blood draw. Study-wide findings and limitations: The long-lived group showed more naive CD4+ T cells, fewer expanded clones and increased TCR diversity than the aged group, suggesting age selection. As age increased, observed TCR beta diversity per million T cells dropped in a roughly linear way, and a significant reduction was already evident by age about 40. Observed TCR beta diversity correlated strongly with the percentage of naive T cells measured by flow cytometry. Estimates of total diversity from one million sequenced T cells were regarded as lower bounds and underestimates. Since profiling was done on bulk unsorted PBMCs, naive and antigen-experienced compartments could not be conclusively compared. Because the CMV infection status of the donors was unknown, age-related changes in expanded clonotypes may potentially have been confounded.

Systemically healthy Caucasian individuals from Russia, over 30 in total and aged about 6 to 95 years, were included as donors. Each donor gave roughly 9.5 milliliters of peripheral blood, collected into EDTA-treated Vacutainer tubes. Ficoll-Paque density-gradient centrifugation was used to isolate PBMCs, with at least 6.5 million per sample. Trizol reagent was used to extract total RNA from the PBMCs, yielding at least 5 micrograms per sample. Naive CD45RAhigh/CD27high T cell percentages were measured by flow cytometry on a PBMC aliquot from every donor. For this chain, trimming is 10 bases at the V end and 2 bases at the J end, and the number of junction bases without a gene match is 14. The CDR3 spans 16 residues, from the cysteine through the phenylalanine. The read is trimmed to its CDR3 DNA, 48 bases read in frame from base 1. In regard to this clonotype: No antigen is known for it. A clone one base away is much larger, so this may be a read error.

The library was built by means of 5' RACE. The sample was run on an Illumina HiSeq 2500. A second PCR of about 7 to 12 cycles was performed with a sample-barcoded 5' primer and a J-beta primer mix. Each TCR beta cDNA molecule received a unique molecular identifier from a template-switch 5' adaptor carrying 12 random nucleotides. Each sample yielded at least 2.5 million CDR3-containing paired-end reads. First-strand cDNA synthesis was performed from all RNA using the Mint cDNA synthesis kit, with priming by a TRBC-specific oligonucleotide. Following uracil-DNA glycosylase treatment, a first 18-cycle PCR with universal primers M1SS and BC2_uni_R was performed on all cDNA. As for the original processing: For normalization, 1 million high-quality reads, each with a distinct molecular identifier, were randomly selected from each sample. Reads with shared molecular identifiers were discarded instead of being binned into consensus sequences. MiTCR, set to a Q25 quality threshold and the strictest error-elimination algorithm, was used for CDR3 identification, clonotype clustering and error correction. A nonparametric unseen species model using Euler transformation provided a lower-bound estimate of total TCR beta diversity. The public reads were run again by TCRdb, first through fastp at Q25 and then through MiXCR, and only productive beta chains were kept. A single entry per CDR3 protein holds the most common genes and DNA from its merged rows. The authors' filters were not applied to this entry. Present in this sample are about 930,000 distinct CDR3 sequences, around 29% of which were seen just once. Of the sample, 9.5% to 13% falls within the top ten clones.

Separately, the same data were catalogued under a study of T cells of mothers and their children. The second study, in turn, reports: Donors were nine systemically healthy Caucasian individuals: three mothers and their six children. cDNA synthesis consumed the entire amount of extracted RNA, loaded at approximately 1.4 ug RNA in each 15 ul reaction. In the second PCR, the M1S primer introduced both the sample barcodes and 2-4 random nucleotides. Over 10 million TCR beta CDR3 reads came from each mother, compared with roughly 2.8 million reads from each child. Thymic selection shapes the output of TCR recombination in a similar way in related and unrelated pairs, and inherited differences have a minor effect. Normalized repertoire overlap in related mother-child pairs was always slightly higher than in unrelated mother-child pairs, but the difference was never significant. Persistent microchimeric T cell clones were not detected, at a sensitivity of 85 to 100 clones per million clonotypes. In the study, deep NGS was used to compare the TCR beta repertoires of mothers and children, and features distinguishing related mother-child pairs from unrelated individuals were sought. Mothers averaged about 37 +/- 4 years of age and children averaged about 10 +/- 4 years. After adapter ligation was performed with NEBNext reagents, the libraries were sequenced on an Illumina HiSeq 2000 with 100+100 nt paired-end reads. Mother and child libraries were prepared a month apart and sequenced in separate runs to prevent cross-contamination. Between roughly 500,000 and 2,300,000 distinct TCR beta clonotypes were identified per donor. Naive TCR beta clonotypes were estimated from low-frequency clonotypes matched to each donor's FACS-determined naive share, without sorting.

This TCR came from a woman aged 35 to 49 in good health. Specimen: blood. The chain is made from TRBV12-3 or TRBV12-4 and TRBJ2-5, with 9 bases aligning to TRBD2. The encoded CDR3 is CANSLSAGGLQETQYF. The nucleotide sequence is TGTGCCAACAGCCTCTCAGCGGGGGGCCTGCAAGAGACCCAGTACTTC.